The 26 T cell receptor beta chains given below trace back to one sample, sequenced in a study of blood T cell repertoires in COVID-19. Only in-frame clones appear in the TCRdb table, and some are missing; sequencing was by immunoSEQ multiplex PCR. The data hold around 120,000 clones, with around 64% observed a single time. The specimen sequenced was peripheral blood. These receptor sequences come from a human donor with acute or convalescent COVID-19. The donor label of this sample is uncertain.

The chain is built from TRBV19 and TRBJ2-2, with D possibly matching TRBD1 (6 bases). Germline loops: CDR1 LNHDA, CDR2 SQIVND (reference sequence). Between the trimmed V and J ends, which lost 8 bases and 6 bases, there was a span of 16 bases. This CDR3 is 14 amino acids long. The CDR3 sequence is CASRPTGLAGELFF. The CDR3 DNA reads as TGTGCCAGTCGGCCGACAGGTCTTGCCGGGGAGCTGTTTTTT.

The chain has TRBV19 and TRBJ2-7, with TRBD1 matching over 8 bases. Germline V gene sequence: CDR1 LNHDA, CDR2 SQIVND (reference sequence). This CDR3 is built from 14 residues. The ends lost 6 bases at V and 1 base at J; junction bases unmatched: 5. The CDR3, as DNA: TGTGCCAGTAGACCGGGACAGGCATCCTACGAGCAGTACTTC. It codes for CASRPGQASYEQYF.

This clone was seen only a few times. This chain connects TRBV7-9 to TRBJ1-5; the match to TRBD1 covers 7 bases. V lost 5 bases, J lost 5 bases, and 6 bases stayed unmatched. The germline gives CDR1 SEHNR, CDR2 FQNEAQ (reference sequence). The CDR3 contains 14 residues. The CDR3 loop is CASSLNRGHQPQHF. The CDR3 coding sequence is TGTGCCAGCAGCCTTAACAGGGGACATCAGCCCCAGCATTTT. Looking up the rest from reference TRBV7-9 and TRBJ1-5 gives the full variable domain: DTGVSQNPRHKITKRGQNVTFRCDPISEHNRLYWYRQTLGQGPEFLTYFQNEAQLEKSRLLSDRFSAERPKGSFSTLEIQRTEQGDSAMYLCASSLNRGHQPQHFGDGTRLSIL.

This clone has only a few counts. The chain recombines TRBV7-9 with TRBJ1-5, with D possibly being TRBD1 (6 bases). This CDR3 region has 15 residues. V lost 3 bases and J 2 bases, leaving 11 bases between the germline ends. Per germline, CDR1 SEHNR and CDR2 FQNEAQ (reference sequence). The CDR3 sequence: CASSLGGRGNQPQHF. CDR3 in DNA: TGTGCCAGCAGCTTGGGGGGGCGCGGCAATCAGCCCCAGCATTTT.

CDR3 sequence reads: CASSLAGTGETQYF. DNA for the CDR3: TGTGCCAGCAGCTTGGCCGGGACAGGGGAGACCCAGTACTTC. V usage is TRBV5-6 and J usage is TRBJ2-5; TRBD1 matches 9 bases. In germline, CDR1 is SGHDT, CDR2 YYEEEE. After removal of 0 bases from V and 5 bases from J, the junction contained 2 bases not matched to a gene. The CDR3 has 14 amino acids.

The chain combines TRBV6-5 with TRBJ1-5; D unresolved. CDR1 MNHEY and CDR2 SVGAGI come from the germline V gene. V lost 6 bases and J 1 base, leaving 13 bases between the germline ends. The CDR3 is 15 amino acids. In DNA form, the CDR3 reads TGTGCCAGCAGCGAGACACAATGGAGCAATCAGCCCCAGCATTTT. Translated: CASSETQWSNQPQHF.

This chain joins TRBV2 and TRBJ1-5; D unresolved. Germline V gives CDR1 SNHLY, CDR2 FYNNEI. V lost 3 bases, J lost 6 bases, and 12 bases lay in between. This CDR3 comprises 14 residues. The CDR3 spells CASSEGRVGQPQHF. The CDR3 bases are TGTGCCAGCAGTGAGGGGAGGGTTGGTCAGCCCCAGCATTTT.

This chain uses TRBV9 with TRBJ1-3, with D possibly being TRBD1 (6 bases). This CDR3 is built from 17 residues. Looked up from germline, CDR1 is SGDLS and CDR2 is YYNGEE. Trimming took 0 bases from V and 2 from J, leaving 15 bases between them. The CDR3 nucleotides are TGTGCCAGCAGCGTAGACCTCTCGGGGACAACTGGAAACACCATATATTTT. It translates to CASSVDLSGTTGNTIYF.

This clone was recorded once. The genes are TRBV7-2 and TRBJ2-1; 8 bases map to TRBD1. After removal of 5 bases from V and 4 bases from J, the junction contained 7 bases not matched to a gene. The CDR3 has 15 residues. CDR1 is SGHTA and CDR2 is FQGNSA in the germline V gene. CDR3 protein: CASSQRTGIYNEQFF. CDR3 in DNA: TGTGCCAGCAGCCAACGGACAGGGATTTACAATGAGCAGTTCTTC.

This clone was seen only a few times. The V and J genes are TRBV14 and TRBJ2-7, with D perhaps TRBD2 (5 bases). The CDR3 extends over 15 amino acids. Trimming stripped 3 bases from V and 0 bases from J, with 12 bases between. Looked up from germline, CDR1 is SGHDN and CDR2 is FVKESK. The CDR3 DNA reads TGTGCCAGCAGCCAGAGGGAACGGGTCTCCTACGAGCAGTACTTC. It codes for CASSQRERVSYEQYF.

CDR3 loop: CASSTPGVGAFF. Written as DNA, the CDR3 is TGTGCCAGCAGCACCCCGGGGGTAGGAGCTTTCTTT. The V and J genes are TRBV9 and TRBJ1-1; D is possibly TRBD1 (5 bases). V lost 4 bases and J 10 bases, leaving 14 bases between the germline ends. The CDR3 runs 12 residues. Germline V CDR1 and CDR2: SGDLS, YYNGEE.

This clone was detected a few times. V and J are TRBV18 and TRBJ1-4; tentatively, D is TRBD1 (6 bases). CDR3 length: 15 amino acids. Germline loops: CDR1 KGHSH, CDR2 LQKENI. Trimming shortened V by 2 bases and J by 3 bases, and 10 bases separated the two germline ends. In DNA form, the CDR3 reads TGTGCCAGCTCACCAGGGGGCCCATCTAATGAAAAACTGTTTTTT. Encoded protein: CASSPGGPSNEKLFF.

This sequence joins TRBV5-1 and TRBJ2-2, with D maybe TRBD1 (5 bases). Deletions cut 4 bases from V and 5 bases from J, with 18 bases between. The CDR3 loop spans 16 amino acids. Germline V gene data show CDR1 as SGHRS and CDR2 as YFSETQ. The CDR3 protein is CASSRTNSRETGELFF. The CDR3 DNA follows: TGCGCCAGCAGCCGTACCAACAGCAGGGAAACCGGGGAGCTGTTTTTT.

V and J are TRBV11-2 and TRBJ2-7; TRBD2 agrees at 7 bases. Per the germline V gene, CDR1 is SGHAT and CDR2 is FQNNGV. The CDR3 sequence is 14 residues long. V trimming: 3 bases; J trimming: 0 bases; junction bases outside the gene matches: 2. In DNA, the CDR3 is TGTGCCAGCAGCTTGGGAGGGCCCTCCTACGAGCAGTACTTC. It is translated as CASSLGGPSYEQYF.

This clone was observed many times. V gene TRBV7-9 combines with J gene TRBJ2-7; 10 bases fit TRBD1. J was trimmed by 5 bases and V by 5 bases; bases with no gene match: 6. The CDR3 runs to 14 residues. The V gene's germline CDR1 is SEHNR and CDR2 FQNEAQ (reference sequence). CDR3 coding DNA: TGTGCCAGCAGCCTCGGACAGGGGGGGCACGAGCAGTACTTC. As protein: CASSLGQGGHEQYF.

The gene calls are TRBV18 and TRBJ2-1, with 8 bases fitting TRBD2. The CDR3 has 16 residues. The germline CDR1 and CDR2 sequences are KGHSH and LQKENI. The trim removed 1 base at V and 0 bases at J, leaving 2 bases unmatched. The DNA for the CDR3 is TGTGCCAGCTCACCACAGGCGGGGGGCTCCTACAATGAGCAGTTCTTC. Translation gives CASSPQAGGSYNEQFF.

The CDR3 DNA reads as TGCAGCGTTGAAGATTTGTGGAGCACCGGGGAGCTGTTTTTT. Protein sequence: CSVEDLWSTGELFF. This sequence joins TRBV29-1 and TRBJ2-2; D gene unclear. The CDR3 has 14 residues. V lost 0 bases, J lost 4 bases, and 9 bases lay in between. Germline CDR1 is SQVTM and CDR2 is ANQGSEA.

There are a few counts of this clone. The chain uses TRBV4-1 and TRBJ2-1, with D maybe TRBD1 (5 bases). The CDR3 sequence is 18 residues long. Germline CDR1 is MGHRA and CDR2 is YSYEKL. V shed 0 bases and J shed 4 bases, with 19 bases lying between them. Written as DNA, the CDR3 is TGCGCCAGCAGCCAAGAACACCCAGGGTCCTTTGGGTACAATGAGCAGTTCTTC. Translation: CASSQEHPGSFGYNEQFF.

This chain joins TRBV12-3 or TRBV12-4 and TRBJ2-4, with D perhaps TRBD2 (6 bases). The CDR3 has 13 amino acids. V was clipped by 6 bases and J by 9 bases, with 15 bases between them. The CDR3 DNA reads TGTGCCAGCAGGCCGGACCGGCGGGGCATTCAGTACTTC. Its translation: CASRPDRRGIQYF.

This clone occurred many times. The chain uses TRBV6-6 and TRBJ2-5, with 10 bases fitting TRBD2. CDR3 length: 14 residues. With V trimmed by 6 bases and J by 5 bases, 6 bases remained unmatched. Germline-derived CDR1 and CDR2 are MNHNY and SVGAGI (reference sequence). The CDR3 loop reads CASRPGLAAETQYF. CDR3 DNA: TGTGCCAGCAGACCCGGACTAGCGGCGGAGACCCAGTACTTC.

The genes are TRBV7-2 and TRBJ2-7; 13 bases agree with TRBD2. The CDR3 extends over 15 amino acids. The V segment lost 3 bases and the J segment 3 bases; nucleotides outside the gene matches: 2. Germline V gene sequence: CDR1 SGHTA, CDR2 FQGNSA. In DNA, the CDR3 is TGTGCCAGCAGCTTCCGGACTAGCGGGGGCTACGAGCAGTACTTC. Translation: CASSFRTSGGYEQYF.

CDR3 amino acids: CASSQESWLAGSYNEQFF. CDR3 DNA: TGTGCCAGCAGCCAAGAATCCTGGCTAGCGGGCTCCTACAATGAGCAGTTCTTC. The chain combines TRBV3-1 (or the pseudogene TRBV3-2) with TRBJ2-1, with 8 bases that match TRBD2. Per the germline V gene, CDR1 is LGHDT and CDR2 is YNNKEL (reference sequence). The CDR3 runs to 18 residues. V gave up 0 bases and J gave up 0 bases; unmatched junction bases: 7.

The V and J genes are TRBV5-1 and TRBJ1-1; the D is unclear. The germline V gene encodes CDR1 SGHRS and CDR2 YFSETQ. CDR3 size: 15 residues. V lost 5 bases, J lost 4 bases, and 18 bases lay in between. The CDR3 loop reads CASSSSVGFGTEAFF. Here the CDR3 DNA reads TGCGCCAGCAGTTCCTCGGTCGGGTTCGGCACTGAAGCTTTCTTT.

This clone was observed a handful of times. The rearrangement links TRBV9 to TRBJ2-1; 8 positions agree with TRBD1. The CDR3 runs to 15 residues. Trimming at V came to 4 bases and at J to 2 bases, leaving 5 bases not matched to a gene. Germline V lookup: CDR1 SGDLS, CDR2 YYNGEE. As DNA, the CDR3 is TGTGCCAGCAGCCCGCGGACAGGGACCTACAATGAGCAGTTCTTC. Translation gives CASSPRTGTYNEQFF.

CDR3 region: CASRKSSYNEQFF. CDR3 sequence (DNA): TGTGCCAGCCGTAAGAGCTCCTACAATGAGCAGTTCTTC. This chain joins TRBV18 and TRBJ2-1; D is unclear. Trimming shortened V by 8 bases and J by 0 bases, and 8 bases separated the two germline ends. CDR1 KGHSH and CDR2 LQKENI come from the germline V gene. This CDR3 region has 13 residues.

This clone was found many times. The rearrangement uses TRBV6-4 and TRBJ2-7; 15 bases line up with TRBD2. The germline V gene encodes CDR1 MRHNA and CDR2 SNTAGT. The CDR3 runs to 16 residues. The V and J ends lost 5 bases and 2 bases, in that order; junction bases with no gene match: 4. The CDR3 protein is CASSTGTSGGPYEQYV. CDR3 sequence (DNA): TGTGCCAGCAGTACCGGGACTAGCGGGGGGCCCTACGAGCAGTACGTC.